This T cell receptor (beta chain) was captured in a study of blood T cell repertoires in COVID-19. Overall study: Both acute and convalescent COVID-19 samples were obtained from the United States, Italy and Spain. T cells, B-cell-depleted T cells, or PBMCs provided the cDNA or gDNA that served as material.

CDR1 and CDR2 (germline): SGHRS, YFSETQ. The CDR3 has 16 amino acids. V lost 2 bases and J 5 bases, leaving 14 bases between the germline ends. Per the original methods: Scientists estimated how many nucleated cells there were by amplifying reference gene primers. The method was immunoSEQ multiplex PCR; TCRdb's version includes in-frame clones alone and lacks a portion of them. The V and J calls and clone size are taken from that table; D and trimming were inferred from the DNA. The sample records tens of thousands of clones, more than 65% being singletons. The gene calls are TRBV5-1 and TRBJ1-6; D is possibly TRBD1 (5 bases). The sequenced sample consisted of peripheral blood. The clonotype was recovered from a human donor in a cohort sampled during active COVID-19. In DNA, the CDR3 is TGCGCCAGCAGCTTCCAGCAGGGCGAAGATAATTCACCCCTCCACTTT. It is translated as CASSFQQGEDNSPLHF.